The 7 T cell receptor beta chains below come from one sample, sequenced in a study of shared clonotypes between healthy human individuals. TCRdb's table, derived via immunoSEQ multiplex PCR, lists solely in-frame clones and lacks some. Among about 380,000 clones listed, roughly 96% were seen once. Sequencing input: memory CD8+ T cells sorted from blood. Subset noted: CD45RO+ cells pooled with CCR7-negative TemRA cells. The receptors here all came from a man aged 30 to 39 in good health.

CDR3 residues: CASSGRGGTNEKLFF. The CDR3 coding sequence is TGTGCCAGCAGCGGTAGAGGTGGAACTAATGAAAAACTGTTTTTT. The chain combines TRBV7-9 with TRBJ1-4; D gene unclear. The CDR3 covers 15 residues. Germline V gene data show CDR1 as SEHNR and CDR2 as FQNEAQ (reference sequence). V was clipped by 5 bases and J by 1 base, with 11 bases between them.

The chain is built from TRBV2 and TRBJ1-1; D unclear. Germline CDR1 and CDR2: SNHLY and FYNNEI. CDR3 length equals 14 residues. V was cut by 7 bases and J by 1 base, with 13 bases left in between. In DNA, the CDR3 is TGTGCCAGCACCGCGTGGGCAGGGAACACTGAAGCTTTCTTT. Encoded protein: CASTAWAGNTEAFF. The variable domain in full, with the rest retrieved from reference TRBV2 and TRBJ1-1, is EPEVTQTPSHQVTQMGQEVILRCVPISNHLYFYWYRQILGQKVEFLVSFYNNEISEKSEIFDDQFSVERPDGSNFTLKIRSTKLEDSAMYFCASTAWAGNTEAFFGQGTRLTVV.

This chain joins TRBV7-9 and TRBJ2-7; D possibly corresponds to TRBD1 (5 bases). This CDR3 is built from 15 residues. V lost 2 bases and J lost 0, with 11 bases in between. Germline CDR1 reads SEHNR; CDR2 reads FQNEAQ (reference sequence). This chain's CDR3 is CASSLRGGTSYEQYF. Written as DNA, the CDR3 is TGTGCCAGCAGCTTAAGGGGCGGCACCTCCTACGAGCAGTACTTC.

The chain employs TRBV10-1 and TRBJ2-2, with 9 bases identical to TRBD2. V was pared by 2 bases and J by 10 bases, with 2 bases of the junction left unmatched. This CDR3 is built from 13 residues. Germline V gene sequence: CDR1 WNHNN, CDR2 SYGVQD (reference sequence). The CDR3, as DNA: TGCGCCAGCAGTGAGGGGGGACTAGCGGAGCTGTTTTTT. Its translation is CASSEGGLAELFF.

The chain joins TRBV2 to TRBJ2-3; tentatively, D is TRBD2 (6 bases). From germline, CDR1 is SNHLY and CDR2 FYNNEI. Trimming left V 8 bases short and J 2 bases short, with 14 bases between. The CDR3 has 14 residues. CDR3 DNA: TGTGCCAGCCTCCCTAGCGCCTACACAGATACGCAGTATTTT. Its protein product is CASLPSAYTDTQYF.

Details on this clone: At one boundary the junction diverges from the germline segment, which might be a read error. The genes are TRBV7-9 and TRBJ1-1; D gene uncertain. CDR1 SEHNR and CDR2 FQNEAQ come from the germline V gene (reference sequence). This CDR3 is 12 amino acids long. The DNA for the CDR3 is TGTGCCAGCAGCTTCACCGGACCGGGAACAACTTTT. Its translation: CASSFTGPGTTF. The full variable domain, in which reference TRBV7-9 and TRBJ1-1 provide the parts outside the CDR3, is DTGVSQNPRHKITKRGQNVTFRCDPISEHNRLYWYRQTLGQGPEFLTYFQNEAQLEKSRLLSDRFSAERPKGSFSTLEIQRTEQGDSAMYLCASSFTGPGTTFGQGTRLTVV.

The count of this clone is one. CDR3: CASSLRGWSTDTQYF. CDR3 in DNA: TGTGCCAGCAGCTTACGAGGGTGGAGCACAGATACGCAGTATTTT. V usage is TRBV7-2 and J usage is TRBJ2-3, with a tentative D call TRBD2 (5 bases). The CDR3 runs to 15 residues. Trimming removed 2 bases at V and 0 bases at J, with 9 bases between. CDR1 is SGHTA and CDR2 is FQGNSA in the germline V gene.